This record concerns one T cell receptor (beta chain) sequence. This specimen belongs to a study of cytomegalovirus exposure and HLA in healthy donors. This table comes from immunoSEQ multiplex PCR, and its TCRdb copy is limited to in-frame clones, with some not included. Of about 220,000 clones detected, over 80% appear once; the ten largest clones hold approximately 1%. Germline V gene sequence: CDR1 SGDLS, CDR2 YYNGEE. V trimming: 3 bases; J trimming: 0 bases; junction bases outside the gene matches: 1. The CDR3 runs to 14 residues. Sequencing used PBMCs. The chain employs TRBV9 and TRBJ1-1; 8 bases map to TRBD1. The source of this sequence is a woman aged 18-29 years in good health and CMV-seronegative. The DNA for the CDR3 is TGTGCCAGCAGCGGACAGGGGATGAACACTGAAGCTTTCTTT. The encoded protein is CASSGQGMNTEAFF. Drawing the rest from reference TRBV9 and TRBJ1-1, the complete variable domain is DSGVTQTPKHLITATGQRVTLRCSPRSGDLSVYWYQQSLDQGLQFLIQYYNGEERAKGNILERFSAQQFPDLHSELNLSSLELGDSALYFCASSGQGMNTEAFFGQGTRLTVV.